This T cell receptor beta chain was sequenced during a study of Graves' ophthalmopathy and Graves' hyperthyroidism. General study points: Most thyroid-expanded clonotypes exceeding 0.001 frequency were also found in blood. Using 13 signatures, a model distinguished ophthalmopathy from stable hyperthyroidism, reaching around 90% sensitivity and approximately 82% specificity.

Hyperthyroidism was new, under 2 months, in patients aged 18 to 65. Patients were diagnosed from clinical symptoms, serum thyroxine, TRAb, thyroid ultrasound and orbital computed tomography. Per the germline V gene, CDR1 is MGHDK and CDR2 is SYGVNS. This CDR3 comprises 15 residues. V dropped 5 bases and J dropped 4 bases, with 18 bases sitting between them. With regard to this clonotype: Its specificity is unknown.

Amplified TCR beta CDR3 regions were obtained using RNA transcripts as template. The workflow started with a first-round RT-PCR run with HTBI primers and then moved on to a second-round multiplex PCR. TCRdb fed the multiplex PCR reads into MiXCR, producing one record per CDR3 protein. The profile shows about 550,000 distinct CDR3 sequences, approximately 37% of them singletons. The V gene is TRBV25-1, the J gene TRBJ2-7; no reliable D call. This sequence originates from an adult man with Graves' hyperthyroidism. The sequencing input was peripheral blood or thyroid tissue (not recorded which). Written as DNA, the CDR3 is TGTGCCAGCAGTATTTGGCCAAAGGGCGATTACGAGCAGTACTTC. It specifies CASSIWPKGDYEQYF.